The rows below give T cell receptor beta chains drawn from one sample of a study of cytomegalovirus exposure and HLA in healthy donors. Using immunoSEQ multiplex PCR, the repertoire was profiled, and TCRdb retains in-frame clones only, with some absent. In the table there are over 130,000 clones, approximately 86% of which are singletons. The specimen was PBMCs. The source of these receptors is a man between 18 and 35 years old in good health and CMV-seropositive. CDR3s include the opening cysteine and the closing phenylalanine or tryptophan. The D gene is left open where the match is weak. The size of a clone is reported for some rows only, either as once, few or many, or as a class for expanded clones.

j_gene | abundance | v_gene | d_gene | CDR3aa | CDR3nt
TRBJ2-1 | . | TRBV4-1 | . | CASSDGGAGAPVF | TGCGCCAGCAGCGACGGGGGCGCGGGAGCTCCAGTCTTC
TRBJ2-7 | . | TRBV30 | . | CAWSLGQRLYEQYF | TGTGCCTGGAGTCTCGGACAACGGCTCTACGAGCAGTACTTC
TRBJ1-5 | . | TRBV10-3 | . | CAIRLDGNQPQHF | TGTGCCATCAGACTAGACGGGAATCAGCCCCAGCATTTT
TRBJ2-7 | once | TRBV11-3 | TRBD2 | CASRDGGDEQYF | TGTGCCAGCAGGGATGGGGGGGACGAGCAGTACTTC
TRBJ2-7 | . | TRBV10-3 | . | CAMSQQRSLEQYF | TGTGCCATGTCCCAGCAGCGGTCCTTAGAGCAGTACTTC
TRBJ1-2 | few | TRBV25-1 | . | CASSGTVSYGYTF | TGTGCCAGCAGTGGGACAGTATCCTATGGCTACACCTTC
TRBJ1-5 | . | TRBV2 | . | CASTKGQLNQPQHF | TGTGCCAGCACCAAAGGACAGCTCAATCAGCCCCAGCATTTT
TRBJ1-6 | few | TRBV6-5 | TRBD1 | CASSFGQGPFSPLHF | TGTGCCAGCAGTTTCGGACAGGGGCCTTTTTCACCCCTCCACTTT
TRBJ2-7 | once | TRBV5-8 | TRBD2 | CASSLEAGGPNEQYF | TGTGCCAGCAGCTTGGAGGCGGGAGGGCCGAACGAGCAGTACTTC
TRBJ1-4 | few | TRBV30 | TRBD1 | CAWNTGGMGEKLFF | TGTGCCTGGAATACAGGGGGCATGGGTGAAAAACTGTTTTTT